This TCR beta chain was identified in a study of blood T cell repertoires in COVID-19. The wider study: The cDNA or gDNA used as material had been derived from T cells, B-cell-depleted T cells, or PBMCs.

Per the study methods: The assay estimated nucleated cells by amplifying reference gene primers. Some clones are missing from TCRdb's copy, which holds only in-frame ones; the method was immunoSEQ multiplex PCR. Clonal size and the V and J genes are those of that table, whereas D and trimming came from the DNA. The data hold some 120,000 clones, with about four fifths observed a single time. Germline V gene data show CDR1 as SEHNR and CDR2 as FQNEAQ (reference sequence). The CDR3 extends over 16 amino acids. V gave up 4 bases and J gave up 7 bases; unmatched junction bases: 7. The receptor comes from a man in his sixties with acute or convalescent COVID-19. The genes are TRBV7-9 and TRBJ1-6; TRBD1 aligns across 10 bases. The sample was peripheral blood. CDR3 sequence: CASSSDRGVVNSPLHF. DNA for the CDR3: TGTGCCAGCAGCTCGGACAGGGGGGTAGTGAATTCACCCCTCCACTTT.